A selection of T cell receptor beta chains follows, all from one sample in a study of T cell repertoires in aging, cancer and after chemotherapy. TCRdb itself ran the multiplex PCR reads through MiXCR, one entry per CDR3 protein. Of around 6,000 distinct CDR3 sequences in the sample, around a third are singletons; the top ten hold about 30%. The sequenced material came from blood. Receptor source: a human donor with a blood cancer. Each CDR3 is given with its conserved first and last residue. D genes are given only for firm matches. Clone size is shown for a subset of rows, as once, few, many or a class of expanded clone.

d_gene	abundance	v_gene	j_gene	CDR3aa	CDR3nt
-	-	TRBV13	TRBJ2-2	CASAAGASLSGELFF	TGCGCCAGCGCCGCCGGGGCTAGCTTGAGCGGGGAGCTGTTTTTT
-	-	TRBV6-1	TRBJ1-2	CASRSWSRDYGYTF	TGTGCCAGCAGATCGTGGTCCAGGGACTATGGCTACACCTTC
TRBD1	-	TRBV20-1	TRBJ2-7	CSANTNTGGHEQYF	TGCAGTGCCAATACCAATACAGGGGGCCACGAGCAGTACTTC
TRBD1	-	TRBV5-6	TRBJ1-4	CASSLTGDEKLFF	TGCGCCAGCAGCTTGACAGGGGACGAAAAACTGTTTTTT
-	few	TRBV18	TRBJ1-5	CASSPPGLGNQPQHF	TGTGCCAGCTCACCACCAGGGTTAGGTAATCAGCCCCAGCATTTT
TRBD1	-	TRBV20-1	TRBJ2-1	CSARDGGQESYNEQFF	TGCAGTGCTAGAGATGGGGGACAGGAGTCCTACAATGAGCAGTTCTTC
-	medium-sized	TRBV29-1	TRBJ2-3	CSASRTDTQYF	TGCAGCGCCTCTCGCACAGATACGCAGTATTTT
-	few	TRBV5-4	TRBJ2-6	CASTWTHFSGANVLTF	TGTGCCAGCACCTGGACACACTTCTCTGGGGCCAACGTCCTGACTTTC
TRBD1	medium-sized	TRBV6-2/TRBV6-3	TRBJ2-5	CASRSGQQETQYF	TGTGCCAGCAGGTCGGGACAGCAAGAGACCCAGTACTTC
TRBD1	few	TRBV20-1	TRBJ2-5	CSARDITGGWTQYF	TGCAGTGCTAGAGATATTACAGGGGGATGGACCCAGTACTTC
-	-	TRBV7-2	TRBJ2-7	CASSSPPRGSYEQYF	TGTGCCAGCAGCTCCCCCCCGCGGGGCTCCTACGAGCAGTACTTC
-	-	TRBV5-5	TRBJ2-7	CASSRDTSYEQYF	TGTGCCAGCAGCCGAGACACGTCCTACGAGCAGTACTTC
-	medium-sized	TRBV6-5	TRBJ2-5	CASSYSANMGQETQYF	TGTGCCAGCAGTTACTCGGCAAATATGGGCCAAGAGACCCAGTACTTC
TRBD2	-	TRBV7-6	TRBJ2-1	CASSLYGSGGYNEQFF	TGTGCCAGCAGCTTATATGGTAGCGGGGGGTACAATGAGCAGTTCTTC
TRBD1	once	TRBV12-3/TRBV12-4	TRBJ2-7	CASSAPDRGPYEQYF	TGTGCCAGCAGTGCCCCGGACAGGGGGCCCTACGAGCAGTACTTC
TRBD1	-	TRBV18	TRBJ2-5	CASSPGQGQETQYF	TGTGCCAGCTCACCAGGACAGGGCCAAGAGACCCAGTACTTC
-	-	TRBV19	TRBJ1-1	CASKAGRGMNTEAFF	TGTGCCAGTAAAGCCGGGAGGGGAATGAACACTGAAGCTTTCTTT
TRBD1	medium-sized	TRBV19	TRBJ2-2	CASRGGQGATGELFF	TGTGCCAGTCGGGGGGGACAGGGGGCCACCGGGGAGCTGTTTTTT
-	medium-sized	TRBV5-6	TRBJ2-7	CASSTGPYEQYF	TGTGCCAGCAGCACGGGACCCTACGAGCAGTACTTC
-	-	TRBV6-2/TRBV6-3	TRBJ1-5	CASSYGGQPQHF	TGTGCCAGCAGTTACGGGGGTCAGCCCCAGCATTTT
-	-	TRBV19	TRBJ2-3	CASSIDLEVPDTQYF	TGTGCCAGTAGTATAGATCTCGAGGTCCCAGATACGCAGTATTTT
-	few	TRBV10-3	TRBJ1-1	CAIRADGPEAFF	TGTGCCATCAGAGCCGACGGGCCTGAAGCTTTCTTT
-	-	TRBV6-5	TRBJ1-2	CASSEEELGYTF	TGTGCCAGCAGTGAGGAGGAGCTTGGCTACACCTTC
TRBD2	few	TRBV5-4	TRBJ2-6	CASSTGGAVSGANVLTF	TGTGCCAGCAGCACGGGGGGGGCAGTCTCTGGGGCCAACGTCCTGACTTTC
-	few	TRBV30	TRBJ2-1	CAWCVGGTGNEQFF	TGTGCCTGGTGTGTAGGGGGTACTGGAAATGAGCAGTTCTTC
TRBD2	few	TRBV20-1	TRBJ2-2	CSARGSSGRRSTGELFF	TGCAGTGCTAGAGGGTCTAGCGGGAGGAGGAGCACCGGGGAGCTGTTTTTT
-	-	TRBV6-1	TRBJ1-1	CASSLTRGTRVTEAFF	TGTGCCAGCAGCCTCACGCGGGGAACTAGGGTCACTGAAGCTTTCTTT
TRBD1	-	TRBV6-5	TRBJ1-5	CASSLDRGYVQPQHF	TGTGCCAGCAGTCTGGACAGGGGATATGTTCAGCCCCAGCATTTT